This record looks at one T cell receptor (beta chain) sequence and its context. One entry per CDR3 protein, called by TCRdb with MiXCR from the RACE reads. Among around 200,000 distinct CDR3 sequences listed, under 35% were seen once. This entry belongs to a study of human T cells and chemical hapten exposure. Study in general: Donors were sensitized with 2% DPC on the upper inner arm.

Indicated time point: pre-sensitization, week 0. The sample's treatment: therapeutic diphenylcyclopropenone sensitization with weekly scalp DPC. The CDR3 is 14 residues long. CDR1 and CDR2 from the germline V gene are SQVTM and ANQGSEA. V dropped 7 bases and J dropped 2; count of bases not matched to a gene: 8. The chain is built from TRBV29-1 and TRBJ1-2, with 9 bases that match TRBD1. The specimen was whole blood, collected in connection with sensitization to the hapten diphenylcyclopropenone (DPC). The sequence was obtained from a woman under 40 with alopecia areata. Some clones in this sample may be carry-over from other donors' samples. DNA of the CDR3: TGCAGCGCCGATACCGGGACAGGGAACTATGGCTACACCTTC. Translating gives CSADTGTGNYGYTF. The variable domain in full, completed from reference TRBV29-1 and TRBJ1-2, reads SAVISQKPSRDICQRGTSLTIQCQVDSQVTMMFWYRQQPGQSLTLIATANQGSEATYESGFVIDKFPISRPNLTFSTLTVSNMSPEDSSIYLCSADTGTGNYGYTFGSGTRLTVV.